The sequence of this T cell receptor beta chain was determined in a study of T cell repertoires in cytomegalovirus infection. Across the whole study: Through public TCR beta signatures, both CMV infection and matching HLA type were indicated.

V was shortened by 3 bases and J by 3 bases, with 17 bases between the two germline ends. Germline V lookup: CDR1 LGHNA, CDR2 YNFKEQ. The CDR3 loop spans 16 amino acids. A note on this clonotype: Its antigen is not identified.

Overall study findings and caveats: The ex vivo response was dominated by HLA-C-restricted CMV-specific TCR beta clonotypes.

TCRdb called the reads again in MiXCR, with one record for every CDR3 protein. Altogether 110,000 or so distinct CDR3 sequences are present, 30% to 35% being singletons, with the ten largest covering 41%. This TCR derives from a human donor in good health (CMV status not recorded). Some clones in this sample may be carry-over from other donors' samples. This chain links TRBV4-2 with TRBJ1-2; D not certain. Here the sequenced sample was CD8+ T cells from cultured PBMCs, taken from culture after CMV antigen stimulation. CDR3 sequence reads: CASSQEASSTYYGYTF. DNA for the CDR3: TGTGCCAGCAGCCAGGAGGCCTCTTCCACCTACTATGGCTACACCTTC.